The text below deals with one T cell receptor (beta chain). Its antigen is unidentified. This CDR3 contains 14 residues. V dropped 5 bases and J dropped 6 bases, with 15 bases sitting between them. The treatment was: roughly 20 received Ad26.COV2.S at low or high dose, single or two shots; 5 received placebo; per-sample allocation not given. Sampling was performed 63 days after the first vaccine or placebo injection. These data belong to a study of Ad26.COV2.S vaccination and SARS-CoV-2 variants. The overall study: Ad26.COV2.S shots went into the muscle once or twice, 56 days apart.

Data came from immunoSEQ multiplex PCR; TCRdb stores just in-frame clones and leaves some out. The sample holds more than 300,000 clones; about 85% are singletons and the top ten take approximately 5.9%. Study observations and caveats: Measures of TCR breadth and depth may have fallen short of total T cell responses.

This clonotype was sampled from a person aged 18-60 years who received the Ad26.COV2.S COVID-19 vaccine or a placebo. V and J are TRBV5-7 and TRBJ1-5; weak D call: TRBD1 (6 bases). TRBV5-7 is treated as an ORF (open reading frame) with a function not yet certain. Source: peripheral blood, taken in a trial of Ad26.COV2.S vaccine versus placebo. The CDR3 sequence: CASRRGFRGQPQHF. CDR3 in DNA: TGTGCCAGCAGAAGGGGGTTCAGAGGTCAGCCCCAGCATTTT.